This T cell receptor beta chain was recorded in a study of blood T cell repertoires in COVID-19. Study-level background: The United States, Italy and Spain supplied acute and convalescent COVID-19 samples.

The table came from immunoSEQ multiplex PCR; TCRdb's copy has only in-frame clones and leaves some out. This sample carries over 90,000 clones, 90% of them seen once, and the ten largest clones take roughly 5%. This clone came up once. The junction had 6 bases not matched to a gene; V was cut back by 4 bases and J by 5 bases. There are 14 residues in the CDR3. The germline V gene encodes CDR1 SGHNT and CDR2 YENEEA. The sequenced sample consisted of peripheral blood. The sequence was obtained from a man in his forties or fifties with acute or convalescent COVID-19. The rearrangement joins TRBV11-3 to TRBJ1-1; the match to TRBD1 covers 8 bases. CDR3 residues: CASSSHRGRTEAFF. The CDR3 nucleotides are TGTGCCAGCAGCTCACACAGGGGGAGAACTGAAGCTTTCTTT.